This TCR beta chain derives from a study of tumor and adjacent non-tumor tissue in lung cancer. This sample's RNA came from whole unsorted tissue. Distant lung tissue was collected more than 3 cm away from the tumor edge. Comments on this clonotype: One end of the junction fails to match germline, which may point to a read error.

The V gene's germline CDR1 is SGHDT and CDR2 YYEEEE. The CDR3 spans 15 residues. A modified ARM-PCR protocol with three rounds of nested PCR amplified TCRbeta. TCRdb reanalysed the multiplex PCR reads using MiXCR and keeps one entry per CDR3 protein. The data show 60,000 to 85,000 distinct CDR3 sequences, under 80% seen once. Sequenced input: distant non-tumor lung tissue. The clonotype originates from a man aged 55-75 years with non-small cell lung cancer. The V and J genes are TRBV5-6 and TRBJ2-1; D gene ambiguous. As DNA, the CDR3 is TGTGCCAGCAGCTTCGACACATCTGGGTTCAATGAGCAGTTATTC. Translating it yields CASSFDTSGFNEQLF.